Detailed here is one T cell receptor (beta chain). Its antigen remains unknown. An assay was performed, and its level was deep. Original methodology: Owing to the provision of junction-only sequences devoid of quality scores by immunoSEQ, filtering differed. The method was immunoSEQ multiplex PCR; TCRdb's version includes in-frame clones alone and lacks a portion of them. From that table come the V and J calls and clone size; the DNA was used to work out D and trimming. Among roughly 2.6 million clones, more than 80% were seen once, and the ten largest hold roughly 0.13%. This entry is derived from a study of shared clonotypes between healthy human individuals. Study outcomes and limitations: About 5% was the fraction of naive CD4 clonotypes found shared across four donors. Compared with clonotypes that all four donors shared, non-shared clonotypes had lower generation probabilities.

Deletions cut 4 bases from V and 0 bases from J, with 17 bases between. Per germline, CDR1 SGDLS and CDR2 YYNGEE. The CDR3 contains 17 residues. The chain employs TRBV9 and TRBJ1-3; unclear D gene. The TCR was taken from a man aged 18 to 29 in good health. Sample: naive CD4+ T cells sorted from blood. The subset was: CD45RA+ positively selected. CDR3 amino acids: CASSPGVDAASGNTIYF. CDR3 DNA sequence: TGTGCCAGCAGCCCCGGGGTAGACGCGGCCTCTGGAAACACCATATATTTT.